This TCR beta chain originates from a study of OX40 agonist ivuxolimab in advanced cancers. Across the whole study: Ivuxolimab is a fully human IgG2 antibody that activates OX40 (CD134). Each dose-escalation patient presented with hepatocellular carcinoma, melanoma, renal cell or head and neck cancer. Three patients, one with hepatocellular carcinoma and two with cutaneous melanoma, responded partially.

The CDR3 contains 14 residues. Measured with immunoSEQ multiplex PCR; TCRdb has only the in-frame clones, and not every one. The profile shows about 31,000 clones, about 87% of them singletons. The sample was CD4+ or CD8+ T cells sorted from blood, taken in a trial of the OX40 agonist ivuxolimab. The clonotype was recovered from an adult with an advanced solid tumor such as melanoma, head and neck, liver or kidney cancer. The chain links TRBV21-1 to TRBJ1-2; the D call of TRBD1 is as the table states it, not checked on the DNA. TRBV21-1 is tagged as a pseudogene. The CDR3 sequence: CASSKEGQGTGYTF. The DNA of the CDR3 is TGTGCCAGCAGCAAAGAGGGTCAGGGTACTGGCTACACCTTC.